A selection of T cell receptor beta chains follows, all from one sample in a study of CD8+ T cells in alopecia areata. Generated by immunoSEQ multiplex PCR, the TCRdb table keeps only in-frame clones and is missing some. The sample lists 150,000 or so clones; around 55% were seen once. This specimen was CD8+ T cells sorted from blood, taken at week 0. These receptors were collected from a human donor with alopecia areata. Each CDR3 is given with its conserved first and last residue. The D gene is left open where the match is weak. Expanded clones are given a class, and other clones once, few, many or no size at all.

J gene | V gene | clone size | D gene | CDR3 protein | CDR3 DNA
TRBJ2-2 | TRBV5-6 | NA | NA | CASSPEHTGELFF | TGTGCCAGCAGCCCAGAACACACCGGGGAGCTGTTTTTT
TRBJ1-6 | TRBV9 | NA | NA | CASSPRQDSYNSPLHF | TGTGCCAGCAGCCCCCGACAGGACTCCTATAATTCACCCCTCCACTTT
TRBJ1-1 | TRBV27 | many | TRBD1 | CASSLTGGYTEAFF | TGTGCCAGCAGTTTGACAGGGGGCTACACTGAAGCTTTCTTT
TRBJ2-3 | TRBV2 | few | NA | CASGGTQYF | TGTGCCAGCGGTGGTACGCAGTATTTT
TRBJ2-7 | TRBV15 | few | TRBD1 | CATSRRQGAYEQYF | TGTGCCACCAGCCGACGACAGGGGGCCTACGAGCAGTACTTC
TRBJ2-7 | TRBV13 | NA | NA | CASSPADRVYEQYF | TGTGCCAGCAGCCCTGCGGACAGAGTTTACGAGCAGTACTTC
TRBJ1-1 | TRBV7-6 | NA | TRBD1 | CASSSGGQGRSTEAFF | TGTGCCAGCAGTTCAGGGGGACAGGGGAGATCCACTGAAGCTTTCTTT
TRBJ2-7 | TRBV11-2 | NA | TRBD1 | CASSSPGQGFEQYF | TGTGCCAGCAGCTCCCCGGGACAGGGGTTCGAGCAGTACTTC
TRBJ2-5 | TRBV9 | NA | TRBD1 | CASSTSGTEQETQYF | TGTGCCAGCAGCACATCAGGGACAGAGCAAGAGACCCAGTACTTC
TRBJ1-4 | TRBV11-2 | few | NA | CASRDRVKKLFF | TGTGCCAGCAGGGACAGAGTGAAAAAACTGTTTTTT
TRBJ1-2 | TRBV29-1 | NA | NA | CSVEDDHSLGYTF | TGCAGCGTTGAAGATGACCACTCTCTAGGCTACACCTTC
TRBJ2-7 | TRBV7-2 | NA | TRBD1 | CASSSGTGSYEQYF | TGTGCCAGCAGCTCCGGGACAGGGTCCTACGAGCAGTACTTC
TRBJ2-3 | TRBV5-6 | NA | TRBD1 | CASSLGQAADTQYF | TGTGCCAGCAGCTTAGGACAGGCGGCGGATACGCAGTATTTT
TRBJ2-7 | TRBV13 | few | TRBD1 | CASSRGTESSYEQYF | TGTGCCAGCAGCAGAGGGACAGAGAGCTCCTACGAGCAGTACTTC
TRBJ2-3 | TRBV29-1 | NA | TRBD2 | CSGAGGSSTDTQYF | TGCAGCGGCGCGGGGGGATCTAGCACAGATACGCAGTATTTT
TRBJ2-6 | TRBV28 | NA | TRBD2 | CASSPKGGPGANVLTF | TGTGCCAGCAGCCCTAAGGGAGGGCCCGGGGCCAACGTCCTGACTTTC
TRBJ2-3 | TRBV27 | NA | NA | CASSLRVAGRTDTQYF | TGTGCCAGCAGTTTAAGAGTTGCGGGGCGCACAGATACGCAGTATTTT